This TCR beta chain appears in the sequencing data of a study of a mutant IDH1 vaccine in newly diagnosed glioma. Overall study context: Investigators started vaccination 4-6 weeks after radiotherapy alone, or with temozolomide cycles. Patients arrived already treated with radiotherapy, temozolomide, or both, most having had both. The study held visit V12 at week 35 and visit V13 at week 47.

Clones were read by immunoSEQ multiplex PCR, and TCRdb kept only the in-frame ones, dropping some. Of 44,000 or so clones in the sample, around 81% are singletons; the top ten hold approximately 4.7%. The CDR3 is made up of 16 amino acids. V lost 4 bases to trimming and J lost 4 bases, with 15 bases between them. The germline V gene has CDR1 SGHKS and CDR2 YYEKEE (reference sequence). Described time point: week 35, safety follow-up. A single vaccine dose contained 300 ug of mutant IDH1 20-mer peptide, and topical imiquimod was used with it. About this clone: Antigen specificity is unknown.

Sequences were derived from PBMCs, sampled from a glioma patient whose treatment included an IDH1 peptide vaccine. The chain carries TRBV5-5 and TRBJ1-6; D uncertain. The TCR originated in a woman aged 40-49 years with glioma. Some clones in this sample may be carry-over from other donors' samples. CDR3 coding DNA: TGTGCCAGCAGCGTGGGTCCTTCAAATTATAATTCACCCCTCCACTTT. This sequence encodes CASSVGPSNYNSPLHF.